This TCR beta chain stems from a study of memory CD4+ T cells and cytomegalovirus serostatus. Study-wide findings and caveats: CMV serostatus prediction reached median AUC roughly 0.95, or 0.91 with US-trained model.

Remarks on this clone: Its antigen is not known.

Germline V gene data show CDR1 as SQVTM and CDR2 as ANQGSEA. This CDR3 comprises 11 residues. V was shortened by 7 bases and J by 6 bases, with 11 bases between the two germline ends. As originally analysed: Out-of-frame sequences were removed, leaving roughly 2.1 million distinct TCRbeta sequences. The table came from immunoSEQ multiplex PCR; TCRdb's copy has only in-frame clones and leaves some out. V and J calls and clone size are as listed in that table; D and trimming were resolved from the DNA. The sample carries around 32,000 clones, roughly 80% recorded once. The sort gate was single viable CD3+CD4+CD8-CD45RO+ cells for memory CD4+ T cells.

V and J are TRBV29-1 and TRBJ2-3; D may be TRBD2 (6 bases). The sequence was collected from an adult in good health and CMV-seronegative. Some clones in this sample may be carry-over from other donors' samples. Sample: memory CD4+ T cells from blood. CDR3 nucleotides: TGCAGCGGAACAGGAGGGGATACGCAGTATTTT. Translated, it gives CSGTGGDTQYF.